Each of the 32 T cell receptor beta chains below was sequenced from the same sample in a study of blood T cell repertoires in COVID-19. Method: immunoSEQ multiplex PCR; TCRdb's copy keeps in-frame clones and lacks some. The profile shows about 200,000 clones, 70% to 90% of them singletons. The material sequenced was peripheral blood. Receptors originate from a woman in her seventies with active or convalescent COVID-19.

V gene TRBV30 combines with J gene TRBJ2-3; TRBD2 aligns across 8 bases. Trimming at V came to 4 bases and at J to 1 base, leaving 4 bases not matched to a gene. The germline gives CDR1 GTSNPN, CDR2 SVGIG (reference sequence). The CDR3 has 14 residues. This chain's CDR3 is CAWNKRERTDTQYF. The CDR3 DNA is TGTGCCTGGAATAAGCGGGAGCGCACAGATACGCAGTATTTT.

The gene calls are TRBV7-9 and TRBJ1-4, with D uncertain. The V and J ends lost 5 bases and 10 bases respectively, with 14 bases between them. In germline, CDR1 is SEHNR, CDR2 FQNEAQ (reference sequence). The CDR3 is 13 residues long. This chain's CDR3 is CASSPPGDGKLFF. CDR3 coding DNA: TGTGCCAGCAGCCCCCCCGGGGATGGAAAACTGTTTTTT. Full variable domain (outside the CDR3, taken from reference TRBV7-9 and TRBJ1-4): DTGVSQNPRHKITKRGQNVTFRCDPISEHNRLYWYRQTLGQGPEFLTYFQNEAQLEKSRLLSDRFSAERPKGSFSTLEIQRTEQGDSAMYLCASSPPGDGKLFFGSGTQLSVL.

To note about this clone: This sample also contains other DNA sequences that code for the same CDR3. The rearrangement uses TRBV19 and TRBJ2-2; D may be TRBD2 (5 bases). The CDR3 contains 13 residues. CDR1 and CDR2 from the germline V gene are LNHDA and SQIVND (reference sequence). V lost 3 bases and J lost 4, with 6 bases in between. CDR3 sequence reads: CASSIGGTGELFF. CDR3 bases: TGTGCCAGTAGTATTGGAGGCACCGGGGAGCTGTTTTTT.

This CDR3 reads CASSLSGESHGYTF. The CDR3 DNA reads as TGTGCCAGCAGCTTATCCGGGGAATCCCATGGCTACACCTTC. The V call is TRBV11-2, the J call TRBJ1-2, with unresolved D. CDR1 is SGHAT, CDR2 FQNNGV, per germline. The V gene lost 2 bases and the J gene lost 6 bases, with 13 bases spanning the gap. The CDR3 has 14 amino acids.

The chain uses TRBV5-1 and TRBJ2-7; no firm D call. Trimming cost V 0 bases and J 0 bases, with 7 bases left between them. CDR3 size: 14 residues. Germline assignment: CDR1 SGHRS and CDR2 YFSETQ. CDR3 DNA: TGCGCCAGCAGCTTGGGGCCTAGCTCCTACGAGCAGTACTTC. Translation gives CASSLGPSSYEQYF. The whole variable domain, remainder taken from reference TRBV5-1 and TRBJ2-7, is KAGVTQTPRYLIKTRGQQVTLSCSPISGHRSVSWYQQTPGQGLQFLFEYFSETQRNKGNFPGRFSGRQFSNSRSEMNVSTLELGDSALYLCASSLGPSSYEQYFGPGTRLTVT.

The chain employs TRBV6-5 and TRBJ2-7; D call uncertain. The CDR3 is made up of 13 amino acids. Germline loops: CDR1 MNHEY, CDR2 SVGAGI. Between the trimmed V and J ends, which lost 10 bases and 6 bases, there was a span of 19 bases. CDR3 residues: CATEVTSAREQYF. The CDR3, as DNA: TGTGCCACCGAGGTTACAAGCGCGCGCGAGCAGTACTTC.

V gene TRBV28 combines with J gene TRBJ1-1, with D tentatively TRBD1 (5 bases). CDR1 is MDHEN, CDR2 SYDVKM, per germline. The V end lost 3 bases, the J end lost 4 bases, and 12 bases lay between the germline ends. This CDR3 comprises 14 residues. The CDR3 spells CASSFTGHRTEAFF. DNA of the CDR3: TGTGCCAGCAGTTTCACCGGACACCGCACTGAAGCTTTCTTT.

This clone was observed once. This chain uses TRBV27 with TRBJ2-7; 8 bases align to TRBD1. The germline CDR1 and CDR2 sequences are MNHEY and SMNVEV (reference sequence). V shed 3 bases, J shed 4 bases, and the junction held 8 bases outside the gene matches. CDR3 length equals 15 residues. CDR3 bases: TGTGCCAGCAGTTTTGGCCAGGGGGCAAGATACGAGCAGTACTTC. Its protein is CASSFGQGARYEQYF.

A single count supports this clone. The rearrangement uses TRBV7-3 and TRBJ2-1, with D tentatively TRBD1 (6 bases). Per the germline V gene, CDR1 is SGHTA and CDR2 is FQGTGA. This CDR3 comprises 15 residues. Trimming took off 6 bases at V and 5 bases at J, with 17 bases between the two ends. The CDR3: CASSSHRVGNNEQFF. CDR3 bases: TGTGCCAGCAGTTCCCACAGGGTCGGGAACAATGAGCAGTTCTTC.

In DNA form, the CDR3 reads TGCGCCAGCAGCCAAGACAGGGGAACAGACAATGAGCAGTTCTTC. Its protein is CASSQDRGTDNEQFF. This chain connects TRBV4-1 to TRBJ2-1, with D maybe TRBD1 (6 bases). Trimming took off 0 bases at V and 5 bases at J, with 11 bases between the two ends. Germline assignment: CDR1 MGHRA and CDR2 YSYEKL. The CDR3 has 15 residues.

The genes are TRBV29-1 and TRBJ1-2; 7 bases line up with TRBD1. The germline V gene encodes CDR1 SQVTM and CDR2 ANQGSEA. V dropped 5 bases and J dropped 5; count of bases not matched to a gene: 11. This CDR3 spans 14 amino acids. CDR3 DNA sequence: TGCAGCGTTCTCTCCCGGGACAGCTCTTATGGCTACACCTTC. Translation: CSVLSRDSSYGYTF.

V usage is TRBV19 and J usage is TRBJ1-2; D perhaps matches TRBD1 (6 bases). This CDR3 has 13 amino acids. Trimming took 4 bases from V and 4 from J, leaving 10 bases between them. Germline V CDR1 and CDR2: LNHDA, SQIVND (reference sequence). In DNA form, the CDR3 reads TGTGCCAGTAGTAATACAGGGTCCTATGGCTACACCTTC. It yields the protein CASSNTGSYGYTF.

This chain joins TRBV5-1 and TRBJ2-1; the match to TRBD2 covers 8 bases. The V gene end was trimmed by 4 bases and the J gene end by 10 bases; junction bases not matched to a gene: 7. The CDR3 extends over 13 amino acids. The germline V gene encodes CDR1 SGHRS and CDR2 YFSETQ. DNA for the CDR3: TGCGCCAGCAGCCGGGAGGGGGTCAGGGAGCAGTTCTTC. It translates to CASSREGVREQFF.

The V gene is TRBV19, the J gene TRBJ1-1, with TRBD1 as a possible D gene (6 bases). CDR1 is LNHDA, CDR2 SQIVND, per germline (reference sequence). The CDR3 covers 15 residues. With 5 bases removed from V and 1 base from J, the gap between germline ends came to 14 bases. CDR3 protein: CASSLNRVGNTEAFF. CDR3 coding DNA: TGTGCCAGTAGTCTCAACAGGGTTGGGAACACTGAAGCTTTCTTT.

The genes are TRBV5-6 and TRBJ2-5; 8 nucleotides match TRBD2. This CDR3 spans 16 amino acids. Germline V lookup: CDR1 SGHDT, CDR2 YYEEEE. With 0 bases clipped from V and 4 bases from J, the junction kept 8 bases outside the gene matches. This CDR3 is CASSLGPGLVGETQYF. The CDR3 nucleotides are TGTGCCAGCAGCTTGGGGCCGGGACTAGTGGGAGAGACCCAGTACTTC. The variable domain in full, with the rest retrieved from reference TRBV5-6 and TRBJ2-5, is DAGVTQSPTHLIKTRGQQVTLRCSPKSGHDTVSWYQQALGQGPQFIFQYYEEEERQRGNFPDRFSGHQFPNYSSELNVNALLLGDSALYLCASSLGPGLVGETQYFGPGTRLLVL.

The rearrangement uses TRBV7-2 and TRBJ2-1; 11 nucleotides align to TRBD2. The CDR3 is made up of 17 amino acids. Germline CDR1 and CDR2: SGHTA and FQGNSA. J was trimmed by 6 bases and V by 2 bases; bases with no gene match: 9. CDR3 sequence: CASSLNHRTSGGNEQFF. Here the CDR3 DNA reads TGTGCCAGCAGCTTAAATCATCGAACTAGCGGGGGCAATGAGCAGTTCTTC.

This sequence joins TRBV5-5 and TRBJ2-7; 10 nucleotides line up with TRBD1. CDR3 length: 14 amino acids. CDR1 and CDR2 (germline): SGHKS, YYEKEE (reference sequence). Trimming took 3 bases from V and 0 from J; bases not matched to a gene: 0. CDR3 amino acids: CASSWTGGSYEQYF. CDR3 nucleotides: TGTGCCAGCAGCTGGACAGGGGGCTCCTACGAGCAGTACTTC.

The genes are TRBV30 and TRBJ2-1, with 11 bases fitting TRBD1. The V gene end was trimmed by 5 bases and the J gene end by 13 bases; junction bases not matched to a gene: 7. The CDR3 sequence is 12 residues long. CDR1 GTSNPN and CDR2 SVGIG come from the germline V gene (reference sequence). The CDR3 loop is CAWAGTGGVQFF. The CDR3 DNA follows: TGTGCCTGGGCCGGGACAGGGGGTGTTCAGTTCTTC. Together with reference TRBV30 and TRBJ2-1, the CDR3 gives the full variable domain: SQTIHQWPATLVQPVGSPLSLECTVEGTSNPNLYWYRQAAGRGLQLLFYSVGIGQISSEVPQNLSASRPQDRQFILSSKKLLLSDSGFYLCAWAGTGGVQFFGPGTRLTVL.

This sequence joins TRBV9 and TRBJ1-1, with a tentative D call TRBD1 (5 bases). CDR3 length: 15 amino acids. Trimming removed 0 bases at V and 6 bases at J, with 15 bases between. The V gene's germline CDR1 is SGDLS and CDR2 YYNGEE. The CDR3 DNA is TGTGCCAGCAGCGTAGCCGGGGGTGTTGGCTCTGAAGCTTTCTTT. This codes for CASSVAGGVGSEAFF. Complete variable domain (other parts from reference TRBV9 and TRBJ1-1): DSGVTQTPKHLITATGQRVTLRCSPRSGDLSVYWYQQSLDQGLQFLIQYYNGEERAKGNILERFSAQQFPDLHSELNLSSLELGDSALYFCASSVAGGVGSEAFFGQGTRLTVV.

The J gene is TRBJ2-1, the V gene TRBV6-5, with 8 bases identical to TRBD1. The trim removed 6 bases at V and 5 bases at J, leaving 6 bases unmatched. The length of the CDR3 is 14 residues. Germline CDR1 MNHEY, CDR2 SVGAGI. The CDR3 here is CASSRTGSDNEQFF. The CDR3 DNA is TGTGCCAGCAGCCGGACAGGGTCCGACAATGAGCAGTTCTTC.

This clone was picked up a small number of times. The chain carries TRBV7-8 and TRBJ2-7; TRBD2 might be the D (6 bases). Trimming shortened V by 5 bases and J by 5 bases, and 13 bases separated the two germline ends. Germline V lookup: CDR1 SGHVS, CDR2 FQNEAQ. This CDR3 has 13 residues. The CDR3 here is CASSPRLDNEQYF. CDR3 bases: TGTGCCAGCAGCCCACGACTAGATAACGAGCAGTACTTC.

This sequence joins TRBV6-5 and TRBJ1-1, with TRBD1 matching 12 bases. Germline-derived CDR1 and CDR2 are MNHEY and SVGAGI. Trimming cost V 4 bases and J 2 bases; bases outside gene matches: 5. This CDR3 has 16 residues. CDR3 amino acids: CASSFLGTGGNTEAFF. In DNA form, the CDR3 reads TGTGCCAGCAGTTTCCTCGGGACAGGGGGCAACACTGAAGCTTTCTTT.

V usage is TRBV7-9 and J usage is TRBJ1-2; 9 bases align to TRBD1. Germline V gene data show CDR1 as SEHNR and CDR2 as FQNEAQ (reference sequence). The CDR3 is 15 amino acids. The V segment lost 5 bases and the J segment 8 bases; nucleotides outside the gene matches: 12. CDR3 bases: TGTGCCAGCAGCCTAGGACAGGGGACCTTTGGGGGCTACACCTTC. Its translation: CASSLGQGTFGGYTF.

The chain has TRBV7-2 and TRBJ2-7; D unclear. CDR3 size: 14 residues. In germline, CDR1 is SGHTA, CDR2 FQGNSA. V lost 4 bases and J 0 bases, leaving 10 bases between the germline ends. The CDR3 loop reads CASSSLGSSYEQYF. The CDR3 bases are TGTGCCAGCAGCTCCCTCGGGTCCTCCTACGAGCAGTACTTC.

This chain uses TRBV5-1 with TRBJ2-2; 13 bases are a match to TRBD2. Trimming cost V 7 bases and J 9 bases; bases outside gene matches: 6. Germline V gives CDR1 SGHRS, CDR2 YFSETQ. The CDR3 runs 14 residues. The CDR3: CASGGLAGNRELFF. In DNA, the CDR3 is TGCGCCAGCGGGGGACTAGCGGGAAATAGGGAGCTGTTTTTT.

The chain has TRBV5-1 and TRBJ2-3, with 9 nucleotides matching TRBD1. This CDR3 is 14 amino acids long. With 6 bases clipped from V and 5 bases from J, the junction kept 7 bases outside the gene matches. In germline, CDR1 is SGHRS, CDR2 YFSETQ. CDR3 sequence reads: CASKPGQGLDTQYF. The DNA of the CDR3 is TGCGCCAGCAAACCGGGACAGGGACTAGATACGCAGTATTTT.

The chain uses TRBV6-5 and TRBJ2-3, with D perhaps TRBD1 (5 bases). Trimming took 7 bases from V and 6 from J, leaving 8 bases between them. Germline V gene sequence: CDR1 MNHEY, CDR2 SVGAGI. This CDR3 region has 11 residues. CDR3 nucleotides: TGTGCCAGCACCCACAGGGATACGCAGTATTTT. Its translation: CASTHRDTQYF.

The chain recombines TRBV3-1 (or the pseudogene TRBV3-2) with TRBJ2-1, with 8 positions matching TRBD2. The CDR3 is 15 amino acids. V lost 6 bases, J lost 7 bases, and 11 bases stayed unmatched. Per the germline V gene, CDR1 is LGHDT and CDR2 is YNNKEL (reference sequence). CDR3 nucleotides: TGTGCCAGCAGTCGGACGGGAGGGCCCTCGAATGAGCAGTTCTTC. Encoded protein: CASSRTGGPSNEQFF.

The chain joins TRBV5-5 to TRBJ2-1; the match to TRBD1 covers 12 bases. Per the germline V gene, CDR1 is SGHKS and CDR2 is YYEKEE (reference sequence). V lost 4 bases to trimming and J lost 8 bases; unmatched junction nucleotides: 7. The CDR3 consists of 15 residues. The CDR3 spells CASSLGTGGVDEQFF. The CDR3 bases are TGTGCCAGCAGCCTCGGGACAGGGGGCGTCGATGAGCAGTTCTTC. The full variable domain, its missing parts supplied by reference TRBV5-5 and TRBJ2-1, is DAGVTQSPTHLIKTRGQQVTLRCSPISGHKSVSWYQQVLGQGPQFIFQYYEKEERGRGNFPDRFSARQFPNYSSELNVNALLLGDSALYLCASSLGTGGVDEQFFGPGTRLTVL.

This clone was picked up one time. V gene TRBV6-4 combines with J gene TRBJ2-1; 9 bases match TRBD2. The CDR3 spans 16 residues. Trimming at V came to 4 bases and at J to 1 base, leaving 5 bases not matched to a gene. Germline CDR1 and CDR2: MRHNA and SNTAGT. For the CDR3, the DNA is TGTGCCAGCAGTGTCTCTAGCGGGAATTCCTACAATGAGCAGTTCTTC. Translated, it gives CASSVSSGNSYNEQFF.

The rearrangement joins TRBV9 to TRBJ2-1; tentative D call: TRBD1 (5 bases). Germline CDR1 reads SGDLS; CDR2 reads YYNGEE. The length of the CDR3 is 15 residues. V was pared by 8 bases and J by 0 bases, with 15 bases between. Here the CDR3 DNA reads TGTGCCAGTAGCCAAACAAGGGGCTCCTACAATGAGCAGTTCTTC. Protein product: CASSQTRGSYNEQFF. Looking up the rest from reference TRBV9 and TRBJ2-1 gives the full variable domain: DSGVTQTPKHLITATGQRVTLRCSPRSGDLSVYWYQQSLDQGLQFLIQYYNGEERAKGNILERFSAQQFPDLHSELNLSSLELGDSALYFCASSQTRGSYNEQFFGPGTRLTVL.

The rearrangement links TRBV5-5 to TRBJ2-3; a possible D gene is TRBD1 (6 bases). Trimming left V 4 bases short and J 3 bases short, with 12 bases between. The CDR3 runs to 14 residues. Germline V gene lookup returns CDR1 SGHKS and CDR2 YYEKEE (reference sequence). This chain's CDR3 is CASSLDRLTDTQYF. As DNA, the CDR3 is TGTGCCAGCAGCCTTGACAGGCTTACAGATACGCAGTATTTT.